The source of this TCR beta chain is a study of cytomegalovirus exposure and HLA in healthy donors. Primers: 60 Vbeta forward and 13 Jbeta reverse. In the original workflow: A follow-up analysis tallied tens of millions of unique TCR beta chains, 9 million to 11 million shared. The protocol was immunoSEQ multiplex PCR, while the TCRdb copy is restricted to in-frame clones and leaves out a portion. V and J calls and clone size are those listed in that table; D and trimming were worked out from the DNA. The sample holds some 98,000 clones; 81% are singletons and the top ten take around 1.5%. Comment on this clone: What it binds is unknown.

Whole-study findings and limits: Researchers catalogued roughly 150 TCR beta chains as cytomegalovirus-associated.

The CDR3 loop spans 14 amino acids. The germline V gene encodes CDR1 SGHTA and CDR2 FQGNSA. Trimming shortened V by 0 bases and J by 7 bases, and 13 bases separated the two germline ends. This chain joins TRBV7-2 and TRBJ2-7, with D perhaps TRBD2 (5 bases). The sequencing sample was made of PBMCs. This receptor was identified in a middle-aged man in good health and CMV-seronegative. CDR3 coding DNA: TGTGCCAGCAGCTTAGCCGAGCTAGCCGGAGAGCAGTACTTC. Translating gives CASSLAELAGEQYF.